The T cell receptor beta chain under discussion was sequenced for a study of blood T cell repertoires in COVID-19. The repertoire was sequenced with immunoSEQ multiplex PCR; TCRdb's copy has only in-frame clones and lacks some. The sample lists 200,000 to 250,000 clones, about 79% occurring once. Sequences were obtained from PBMCs or T cells enriched from blood (not recorded which). This clonotype was obtained from a woman between 40 and 55 years old with acute COVID-19.

Here the CDR3 reads CAWTGPRDNNAHNYGYTF. Written as DNA, the CDR3 is TGTGCCTGGACCGGACCCCGGGACAATAACGCCCACAACTATGGCTACACCTTC. The chain has TRBV30 and TRBJ1-2; weak D call: TRBD1 (6 bases). The CDR3 has 18 amino acids. V dropped 4 bases and J dropped 2 bases, with 26 bases sitting between them. Germline V lookup: CDR1 GTSNPN, CDR2 SVGIG (reference sequence).